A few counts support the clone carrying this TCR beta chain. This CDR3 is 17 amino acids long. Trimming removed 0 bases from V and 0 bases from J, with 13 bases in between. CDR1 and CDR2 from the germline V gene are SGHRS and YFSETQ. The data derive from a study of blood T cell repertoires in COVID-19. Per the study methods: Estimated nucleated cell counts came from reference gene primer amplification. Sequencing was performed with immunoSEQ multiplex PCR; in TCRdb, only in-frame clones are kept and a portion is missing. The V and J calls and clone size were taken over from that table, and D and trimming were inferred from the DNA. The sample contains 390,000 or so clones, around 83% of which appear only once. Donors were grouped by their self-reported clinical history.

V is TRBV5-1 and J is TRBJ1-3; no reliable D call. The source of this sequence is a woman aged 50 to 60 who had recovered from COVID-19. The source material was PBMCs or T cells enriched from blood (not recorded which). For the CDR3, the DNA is TGCGCCAGCAGCTTGGGCGGGTTCTTCCCCTCTGGAAACACCATATATTTT. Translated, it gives CASSLGGFFPSGNTIYF.